Given below is one T cell receptor beta chain in context. The authors ran a second PCR of about 6 to 11 cycles using a sample-barcoded 5' primer and a J-beta primer mix. From the 5' RACE reads, TCRdb called clonotypes with MiXCR, one entry per CDR3 protein. The sample consists of 540,000 or so distinct CDR3 sequences, about 26% of them appearing once. This specimen comes from a study of blood T cells in healthy people across ages. What was sequenced was blood. The receptor's source is a woman between 65 and 79 years old in good health.

The CDR3 loop reads CASSGQGGGMTGEQFF. The CDR3 region has the DNA TGTGCCAGCAGCGGACAGGGGGGAGGTATGACAGGTGAGCAGTTCTTC. V gene TRBV7-6 combines with J gene TRBJ2-5; the match to TRBD1 covers 10 bases. TRBJ2-1 matches the DNA end more closely, so the J call is doubtful. Germline-derived CDR1 and CDR2 are SGHVS and FNYEAQ. CDR3 length: 16 residues.